This T cell receptor beta chain was observed in a study of T cell repertoires in cytomegalovirus infection. TCRdb itself ran the reads through MiXCR, one entry per CDR3 protein. The sample consists of roughly 110,000 distinct CDR3 sequences, roughly 31% of them appearing once. Regarding this clonotype: Its antigen remains unidentified. Sequence at one end of the junction differs from germline and may be a read error.

Whole-study results and caveats: HLA-C-restricted CMV-specific TCR beta clonotypes were dominant in the ex vivo response.

CDR3 size: 16 residues. The germline gives CDR1 SQVTM, CDR2 ANQGSEA. The gene calls are TRBV29-1 and TRBJ1-3, with 8 bases matching TRBD1. This TCR was recovered from a human donor in good health (CMV status not recorded). Some clones in this sample may be carry-over from other donors' samples. The source material was CD8+ T cells from cultured PBMCs, sampled from culture after CMV antigen stimulation. DNA for the CDR3: TGCAGCGTAGAAGGGTTCGACAGGGGCTCTGGAAACACCATATATTTT. Amino acid sequence: CSVEGFDRGSGNTIYF. The whole variable domain, filled in from reference TRBV29-1 and TRBJ1-3, reads SAVISQKPSRDICQRGTSLTIQCQVDSQVTMMFWYRQQPGQSLTLIATANQGSEATYESGFVIDKFPISRPNLTFSTLTVSNMSPEDSSIYLCSVEGFDRGSGNTIYFGEGSWLTVV.